This passage covers 16 T cell receptor beta chains from one sample sequenced in a study of T cell clonotyping in hematopoietic cell transplantation. Profiling relied on immunoSEQ multiplex PCR, and the TCRdb table lists in-frame clones only, not all of them. The sample records 10,000 to 15,000 clones, around 90% being singletons. The sample consisted of peripheral blood mononuclear cells. Source of these receptors: a man under 40 in good health. Some clones in this sample may be carry-over from other donors' samples.

V usage is TRBV10-3 and J usage is TRBJ1-2; 7 bases agree with TRBD1. Germline lookup yields CDR1 ENHRY and CDR2 SYGVKD. The CDR3 extends over 14 amino acids. The J segment lost 6 bases and the V segment lost 3 bases, leaving 7 bases of the junction unmatched. CDR3: CAISERGQMNGYTF. CDR3 DNA: TGTGCCATCAGTGAAAGGGGGCAAATGAATGGCTACACCTTC.

V usage is TRBV13 and J usage is TRBJ1-2, with unresolved D. Germline V lookup: CDR1 PRHDT, CDR2 FYEKMQ (reference sequence). CDR3 length: 13 amino acids. V lost 0 bases and J 5 bases, leaving 7 bases between the germline ends. CDR3 DNA sequence: TGTGCCAGCAGCTTAGGCGGTCAGTATGGCTACACCTTC. It specifies CASSLGGQYGYTF. Together with reference TRBV13 and TRBJ1-2, the CDR3 gives the full variable domain: AAGVIQSPRHLIKEKRETATLKCYPIPRHDTVYWYQQGPGQDPQFLISFYEKMQSDKGSIPDRFSAQQFSDYHSELNMSSLELGDSALYFCASSLGGQYGYTFGSGTRLTVV.

The CDR3 region has the DNA TGCGCCAGCAGCCAGAATTCGGCATCAAGCAATCAGCCCCAGCATTTT. Amino acids: CASSQNSASSNQPQHF. This chain uses TRBV4-3 with TRBJ1-5; D not certain. This CDR3 contains 16 residues. With 3 bases removed from V and 1 base from J, the gap between germline ends came to 13 bases. CDR1 LGHNA and CDR2 YSLEER come from the germline V gene.

CDR3 sequence reads: CASSPGTGGIGYTF. Here the CDR3 DNA reads TGCGCCAGCAGCCCCGGGACAGGGGGCATCGGCTACACCTTC. The chain has TRBV5-1 and TRBJ1-2; TRBD1 aligns across 12 bases. The length of the CDR3 is 14 residues. Germline CDR1 reads SGHRS; CDR2 reads YFSETQ. Trimming at V came to 4 bases and at J to 8 bases, leaving 6 bases not matched to a gene.

The chain links TRBV29-1 to TRBJ1-5; TRBD1 matches at 8 bases. The germline V gene has CDR1 SQVTM and CDR2 ANQGSEA. With 5 bases clipped from V and 6 bases from J, the junction kept 3 bases outside the gene matches. The length of the CDR3 is 12 residues. DNA of the CDR3: TGCAGCGTTACCACAGGGGGTCAGCCCCAGCATTTT. Translated: CSVTTGGQPQHF.

The CDR3 sequence is CASSLQGGDQPQHF. Written as DNA, the CDR3 is TGTGCCAGCAGCTTACAGGGTGGTGATCAGCCCCAGCATTTT. This chain uses TRBV7-2 with TRBJ1-5; a weak D match, TRBD1 (5 bases). The V gene's germline CDR1 is SGHTA and CDR2 FQGNSA. The CDR3 is 14 amino acids. V lost 2 bases and J 5 bases, leaving 10 bases between the germline ends.

V is TRBV27 and J is TRBJ1-5; D might be TRBD1 (5 bases). The CDR3 is 15 residues long. Trimming took off 0 bases at V and 3 bases at J, with 9 bases between the two ends. CDR1 MNHEY and CDR2 SMNVEV come from the germline V gene (reference sequence). Here the CDR3 reads CASSLSSRDNQPQHF. The CDR3, as DNA: TGTGCCAGCAGTTTATCTAGCAGGGACAATCAGCCCCAGCATTTT.

The CDR3 here is CASSSSGAGPFGYTF. In DNA, the CDR3 is TGTGCCAGCAGTTCGAGTGGGGCGGGACCCTTTGGCTACACCTTC. The chain joins TRBV6-1 to TRBJ1-2, with D possibly TRBD1 on 5 matching bases. Germline loops: CDR1 MNHNS, CDR2 SASEGT. The CDR3 sequence is 15 residues long. Trimming removed 5 bases from V and 7 bases from J, with 20 bases in between.

The chain is built from TRBV7-2 and TRBJ1-3, with no clear D. Trimming shortened V by 5 bases and J by 0 bases, and 8 bases separated the two germline ends. This CDR3 region has 14 residues. Germline values: CDR1 SGHTA, CDR2 FQGNSA. In DNA, the CDR3 is TGTGCCAGCAGCCCGACGGCCTCTGGAAACACCATATATTTT. Its protein is CASSPTASGNTIYF.

This chain joins TRBV7-2 and TRBJ1-4; TRBD1 might be the D (5 bases). The germline V gene encodes CDR1 SGHTA and CDR2 FQGNSA. This CDR3 is built from 14 residues. Trimming cost V 5 bases and J 2 bases, with 9 bases left between them. CDR3 DNA sequence: TGTGCCAGCAGCAGGGGAGTCACTAATGAAAAACTGTTTTTT. Its translation is CASSRGVTNEKLFF. Combining the CDR3 with reference TRBV7-2 and TRBJ1-4 gives the whole variable domain GAGVSQSPSNKVTEKGKDVELRCDPISGHTALYWYRQSLGQGLEFLIYFQGNSAPDKSGLPSDRFSAERTGGSVSTLTIQRTQQEDSAVYLCASSRGVTNEKLFFGSGTQLSVL.

This chain links TRBV5-5 with TRBJ1-6, with TRBD1 identical over 11 bases. The CDR3 extends over 14 amino acids. V was clipped by 4 bases and J by 9 bases; unmatched bases: 3. Germline V gene lookup returns CDR1 SGHKS and CDR2 YYEKEE (reference sequence). The chain's CDR3 is CASSPGQGVSPLHF. The CDR3 DNA reads as TGTGCCAGCAGCCCGGGACAGGGGGTTTCACCCCTCCACTTT.

The V and J genes are TRBV28 and TRBJ2-7, with 8 bases matching TRBD2. The CDR3 sequence is 15 residues long. Trimming took 2 bases from V and 5 from J; bases not matched to a gene: 8. CDR1 and CDR2 from the germline V gene are MDHEN and SYDVKM. CDR3 loop: CASSLQVAGTNEQYF. The CDR3 nucleotides are TGTGCCAGCAGTTTACAGGTAGCGGGAACAAACGAGCAGTACTTC.

The V and J genes are TRBV6-5 and TRBJ2-3; no clear D. Trimming stripped 1 base from V and 0 bases from J, with 5 bases between. This CDR3 comprises 14 residues. The germline gives CDR1 MNHEY, CDR2 SVGAGI. The CDR3 spells CASSYLGSTDTQYF. DNA of the CDR3: TGTGCCAGCAGTTACTTGGGGAGCACAGATACGCAGTATTTT.

The chain combines TRBV20-1 with TRBJ2-7, with D possibly matching TRBD1 (5 bases). CDR3 length: 11 amino acids. CDR1 is DFQATT, CDR2 SNEGSKA, per germline (reference sequence). Trimming removed 6 bases from V and 4 bases from J, with 10 bases in between. CDR3 region: CSALRAYEQYF. Written as DNA, the CDR3 is TGCAGTGCGCTCAGGGCGTACGAGCAGTACTTC.

The chain employs TRBV11-2 and TRBJ2-1; D remains ambiguous. The CDR3 is 11 amino acids. V was cut by 5 bases and J by 10 bases, with 9 bases left in between. The germline CDR1 and CDR2 sequences are SGHAT and FQNNGV. In DNA form, the CDR3 reads TGTGCCAGCAGCCAGATGGCCGAGCAGTTCTTC. Translated: CASSQMAEQFF.

This chain links TRBV5-1 with TRBJ2-7, with TRBD2 matching over 11 bases. Germline V gives CDR1 SGHRS, CDR2 YFSETQ. The CDR3 loop spans 14 amino acids. The ends lost 7 bases at V and 5 bases at J; junction bases unmatched: 8. The CDR3 DNA sequence: TGCGCCAGCCAGGGACTAGCGGATCCTAACGAGCAGTACTTC. Residues: CASQGLADPNEQYF.